A selection of T cell receptor beta chains follows, all from one sample in a study of vaccination and CD4 T cells after COVID-19. TCRdb independently ran MiXCR on the PCR reads; one entry per CDR3 protein. The data show about 14,000 distinct CDR3 sequences, 55% seen once. These receptors are not linked to any known antigen. Sequencing input: CD4+ T cells from blood, cultured in vitro. The receptors come from a human donor who had recovered from COVID-19. Each CDR3 is given with its conserved first and last residue. A D gene is named only where the DNA matches it firmly. Rows give clone size only sometimes, using once, few, many, or a class for an expanded clone.

v_call	j_call	d_call	clone_size	cdr3_aa	cdr3_nt
TRBV5-1	TRBJ2-7	-	-	CASSLGLALYEQYF	TGCGCCAGCAGCTTGGGCCTAGCGCTCTACGAGCAGTACTTC
TRBV27	TRBJ2-5	-	-	CASSKRQQETQYF	TGTGCCAGCAGCAAGCGCCAGCAAGAGACCCAGTACTTC
TRBV20-1	TRBJ2-7	TRBD2	-	CSAGGLAGGPRNEQYF	TGCAGTGCTGGGGGACTAGCGGGAGGGCCGAGGAACGAGCAGTACTTC
TRBV21-1	TRBJ2-5	-	-	CASSKEGRCGLAGSETQYF	TGTGCCAGCAGCAAAGAAGGTCGGTGCGGACTAGCGGGTTCAGAGACCCAGTACTTC
TRBV7-2	TRBJ2-2	TRBD1	-	CASSPRQGRDTGELFF	TGTGCCAGCAGCCCCCGACAGGGTCGGGACACCGGGGAGCTGTTTTTT
TRBV27	TRBJ1-6	TRBD1	few	CASSLRGQGVSPLHF	TGTGCCAGCAGTTTAAGGGGACAGGGAGTTTCACCCCTCCACTTT
TRBV28	TRBJ2-6	-	-	CASTHGAQGANVLTF	TGTGCCAGCACGCACGGCGCACAAGGGGCCAACGTCCTGACTTTC
TRBV19	TRBJ1-6	-	few	CASSRELGSSYNSPLHF	TGTGCCAGTAGTCGTGAGTTGGGGAGCTCCTATAATTCACCCCTCCACTTT
TRBV20-1	TRBJ2-7	TRBD2	once	CSALLGLAGAEQYF	TGCAGTGCTCTACTCGGACTAGCGGGAGCCGAGCAGTACTTC
TRBV15	TRBJ2-4	TRBD1	-	CATSRVTGVGRLAKNIQYF	TGTGCCACCAGCAGGGTGACAGGGGTAGGACGACTAGCCAAAAACATTCAGTACTTC
TRBV6-1	TRBJ1-6	-	-	CASSAQGEIVGSPLHF	TGTGCCAGCAGTGCTCAGGGAGAGATAGTCGGTTCACCCCTCCACTTT
TRBV6-1	TRBJ1-6	TRBD1	medium-sized	CASSESIGQGNSPLHF	TGTGCCAGCAGTGAATCCATTGGACAGGGGAATTCACCCCTCCACTTT
TRBV6-1	TRBJ1-2	TRBD1	-	CASSEPDRVSGYTF	TGTGCCAGCAGTGAGCCGGACAGGGTGTCTGGCTACACCTTC
TRBV7-9	TRBJ1-3	TRBD1	-	CASSSTGGVGNTIYF	TGTGCCAGCAGCTCGACAGGGGGAGTAGGAAACACCATATATTTT
TRBV7-2	TRBJ2-3	-	-	CASSSQGDTQYF	TGTGCCAGCAGCTCACAGGGAGATACGCAGTATTTT
TRBV12-5	TRBJ1-1	TRBD1	-	CASGDRAGTEAFF	TGTGCTAGTGGAGACAGGGCCGGCACTGAAGCTTTCTTT
TRBV20-1	TRBJ2-7	-	-	CSARVRGSYEQYF	TGCAGTGCTAGAGTGCGCGGCTCCTACGAGCAGTACTTC
TRBV7-9	TRBJ2-2	-	-	CASSLLASTGELFF	TGTGCCAGCAGCTTACTAGCTAGCACCGGGGAGCTGTTTTTT
TRBV20-1	TRBJ1-4	-	few	CSARTMEEEKLFF	TGCAGTGCTAGGACGATGGAAGAGGAAAAACTGTTTTTT
TRBV11-1	TRBJ1-2	-	-	CASSLNLGSEDGYTF	TGTGCCAGCAGCTTAAATCTCGGGAGTGAGGATGGCTACACCTTC
TRBV30	TRBJ2-6	-	-	CAWGVSGSGANVLTF	TGTGCCTGGGGGGTTTCGGGCTCTGGGGCCAACGTCCTGACTTTC
TRBV2	TRBJ1-1	-	-	CASTLVPTEAFF	TGTGCCAGCACCCTCGTCCCCACAGAAGCTTTCTTT
TRBV6-2/TRBV6-3	TRBJ2-2	-	-	CASSWTAANTGELFF	TGTGCCAGCAGTTGGACAGCGGCGAACACCGGGGAGCTGTTTTTT
TRBV7-3	TRBJ2-5	TRBD2	-	CASSFTTSGQETQYF	TGTGCCAGCAGCTTTACGACTAGCGGACAAGAGACCCAGTACTTC
TRBV6-2/TRBV6-3	TRBJ2-6	-	-	CASKFAGANVLTF	TGTGCCAGCAAGTTTGCTGGGGCCAACGTCCTGACTTTC
TRBV4-2	TRBJ1-5	TRBD1	-	CASSPSEGTGGRPQHF	TGTGCCAGCAGCCCGTCTGAGGGGACAGGGGGTAGACCCCAGCATTTT
TRBV5-4	TRBJ1-6	-	-	CASSLEAGSPLHF	TGTGCCAGCAGCTTGGAAGCGGGTTCACCCCTCCACTTT
TRBV27	TRBJ1-2	-	few	CASSLGTNYGYTF	TGTGCCAGCAGTTTAGGGACAAACTATGGCTACACCTTC
TRBV14	TRBJ2-1	TRBD1	-	CASSQTGVYNEQFF	TGTGCCAGCAGCCAGACAGGGGTTTACAATGAGCAGTTCTTC
TRBV2	TRBJ1-1	-	few	CASSPRVNMNTEAFF	TGTGCCAGCAGTCCCCGGGTGAATATGAACACTGAAGCTTTCTTT
TRBV28	TRBJ2-2	TRBD1	-	CASIEWTGGTGELFF	TGTGCCAGCATAGAATGGACAGGGGGGACCGGGGAGCTGTTTTTT
TRBV10-1	TRBJ2-7	-	-	CASSESGGSYEQYF	TGCGCCAGCAGTGAGTCGGGGGGCTCCTACGAGCAGTACTTC
TRBV12-3/TRBV12-4	TRBJ2-5	-	once	CASSLETQYF	TGTGCCAGCAGTTTAGAGACCCAGTACTTC
TRBV5-4	TRBJ2-7	TRBD1	-	CASSLGVNRDRAVEQYF	TGTGCCAGCAGCTTGGGGGTAAACCGGGACAGGGCGGTCGAGCAGTACTTC
TRBV20-1	TRBJ1-1	-	-	CSASGGGNTEAFF	TGCAGTGCGTCGGGGGGGGGGAACACTGAAGCTTTCTTT
TRBV30	TRBJ2-3	TRBD2	-	CAWRRGGSNVDTQYF	TGTGCCTGGAGAAGGGGCGGGAGTAATGTAGATACGCAGTATTTT
TRBV5-4	TRBJ2-5	-	-	CATTSSETQYF	TGTGCCACTACTAGTTCGGAGACCCAGTACTTC